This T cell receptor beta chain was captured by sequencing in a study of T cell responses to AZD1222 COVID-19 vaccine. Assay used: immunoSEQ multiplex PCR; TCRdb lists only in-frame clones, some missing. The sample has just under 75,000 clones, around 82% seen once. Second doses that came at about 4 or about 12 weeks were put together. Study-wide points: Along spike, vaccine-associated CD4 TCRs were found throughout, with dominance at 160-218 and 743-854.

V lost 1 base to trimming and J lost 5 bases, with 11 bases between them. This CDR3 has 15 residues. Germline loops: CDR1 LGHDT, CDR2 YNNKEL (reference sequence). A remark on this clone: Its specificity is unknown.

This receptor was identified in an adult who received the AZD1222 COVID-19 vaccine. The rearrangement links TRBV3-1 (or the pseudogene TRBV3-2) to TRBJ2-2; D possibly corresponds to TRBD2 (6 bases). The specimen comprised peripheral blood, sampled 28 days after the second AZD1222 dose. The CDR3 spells CASSQGVGRTGELFF. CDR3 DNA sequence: TGTGCCAGCAGCCAAGGGGTAGGGAGGACCGGGGAGCTGTTTTTT.